This T cell receptor beta chain is drawn from a study of blood T cell repertoires in COVID-19. The J segment lost 4 bases and the V segment lost 4 bases, leaving 6 bases of the junction unmatched. The germline V gene encodes CDR1 SGHNT and CDR2 YYREEE (reference sequence). This CDR3 has 15 residues. Libraries were prepared by immunoSEQ multiplex PCR; TCRdb keeps only in-frame clonotypes and omits some of them. The sample yields 150,000 to 200,000 clones, 60% to 85% seen once. This clone was observed a few times. Sequenced input: peripheral blood. The source of this sequence is a woman between 45 and 60 years old with active or convalescent COVID-19. V and J are TRBV5-4 and TRBJ2-1, with 9 bases that match TRBD2. The CDR3 loop reads CASSIPSGDYNEQFF. CDR3 DNA sequence: TGTGCCAGCAGCATACCTAGCGGGGATTACAATGAGCAGTTCTTC.